A selection of T cell receptor beta chains follows, all from one sample in a study of shared clonotypes between healthy human individuals. Clones were read by immunoSEQ multiplex PCR, and TCRdb kept only the in-frame ones, dropping some. The sample yields about 590,000 clones, nearly 97% seen once. What was sequenced was naive CD8+ T cells sorted from blood. These receptors all come from a woman aged 30 to 39 in good health. CDR3s include the opening cysteine and the closing phenylalanine or tryptophan. D genes are given only for firm matches. Some rows have no size entry. The others give once, few or many, or a class for an expanded clone.

J	D	size	V	CDR3	DNA
TRBJ1-5	-	-	TRBV6-1	CASSDLRGILQPQHF	TGTGCCAGCAGTGATTTGAGGGGGATTCTTCAGCCCCAGCATTTT
TRBJ2-7	TRBD2	-	TRBV5-1	CASTETSGKGGAYEQYF	TGCGCCAGCACCGAGACTAGCGGGAAGGGAGGGGCCTACGAGCAGTACTTC
TRBJ2-5	TRBD1	-	TRBV27	CASSPGVTGAQETQYF	TGTGCCAGCAGTCCAGGGGTCACAGGGGCCCAAGAGACCCAGTACTTC
TRBJ2-1	TRBD2	-	TRBV12-5	CASGLDPSGRANNEQFF	TGTGCTAGTGGTTTGGATCCTAGCGGGAGGGCGAACAATGAGCAGTTCTTC
TRBJ1-5	-	once	TRBV9	CASSGTGSGQPQHF	TGTGCCAGCAGCGGTACAGGGTCGGGTCAGCCCCAGCATTTT
TRBJ2-5	TRBD1	-	TRBV2	CASSESRTGGKTQYF	TGTGCCAGCAGTGAGTCCCGGACAGGGGGAAAGACCCAGTACTTC
TRBJ2-5	-	once	TRBV5-4	CASSSVETQYF	TGTGCCAGCAGCTCCGTGGAGACCCAGTACTTC
TRBJ1-4	-	-	TRBV5-4	CASNIRGFNEKLFF	TGTGCCAGCAACATCAGGGGTTTTAATGAAAAACTGTTTTTT
TRBJ1-1	-	-	TRBV11-2	CASSPSPAPAAEAFF	TGTGCCAGCAGCCCCTCCCCGGCTCCTGCGGCTGAAGCTTTCTTT
TRBJ2-1	TRBD1	-	TRBV2	CASRTQGQTYNEQFF	TGTGCCAGCAGGACCCAGGGACAGACCTACAATGAGCAGTTCTTC